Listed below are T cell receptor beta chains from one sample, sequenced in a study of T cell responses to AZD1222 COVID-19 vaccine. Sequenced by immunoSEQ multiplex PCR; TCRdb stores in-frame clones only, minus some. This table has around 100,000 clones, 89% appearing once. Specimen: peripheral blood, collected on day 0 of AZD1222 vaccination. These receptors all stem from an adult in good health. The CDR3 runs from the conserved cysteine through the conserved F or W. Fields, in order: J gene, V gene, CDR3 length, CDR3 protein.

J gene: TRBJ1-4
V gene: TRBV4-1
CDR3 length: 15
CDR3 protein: CASSQEDSYNEKLFF

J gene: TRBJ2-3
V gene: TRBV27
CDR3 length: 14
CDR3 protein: CASSSLLATDTQYF

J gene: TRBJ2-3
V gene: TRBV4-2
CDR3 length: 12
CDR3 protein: CASSLGVDTQYF

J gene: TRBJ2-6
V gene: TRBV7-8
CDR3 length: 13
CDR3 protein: CASSASEANVLTF

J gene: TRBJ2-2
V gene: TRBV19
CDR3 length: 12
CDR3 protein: CASRLQYGELFF

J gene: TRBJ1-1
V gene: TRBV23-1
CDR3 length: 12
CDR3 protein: CAPKSGYTEAFF

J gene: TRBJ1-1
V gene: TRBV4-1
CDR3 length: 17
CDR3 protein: CASSQVGGRGTNSEAFF

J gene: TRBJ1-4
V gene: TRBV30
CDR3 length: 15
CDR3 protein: CAWSVLGGVNEKLFF

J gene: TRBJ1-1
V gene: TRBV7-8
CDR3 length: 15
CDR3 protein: CASSLAGGGFTEAFF

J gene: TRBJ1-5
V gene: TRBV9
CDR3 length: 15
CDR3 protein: CASSVGTYSNQPQHF

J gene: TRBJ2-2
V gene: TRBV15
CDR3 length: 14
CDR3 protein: CATSRDRVPGELFF

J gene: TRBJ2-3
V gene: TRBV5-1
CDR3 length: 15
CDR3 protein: CASSLRFAGADTQYF

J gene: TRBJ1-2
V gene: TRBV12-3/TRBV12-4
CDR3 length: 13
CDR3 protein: CASSFHRGSGYTF

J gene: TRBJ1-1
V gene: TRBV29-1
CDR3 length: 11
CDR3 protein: CSVDSDTEAFF

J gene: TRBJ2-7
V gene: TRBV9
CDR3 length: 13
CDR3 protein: CASSVETAYEQYF

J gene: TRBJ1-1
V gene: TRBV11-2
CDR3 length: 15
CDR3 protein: CASSLATGLFVEAFF

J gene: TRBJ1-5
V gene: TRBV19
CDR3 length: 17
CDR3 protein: CASTKLDRVYGNQPQHF

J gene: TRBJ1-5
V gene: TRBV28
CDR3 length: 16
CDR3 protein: CASSPWGEGGNQPQHF

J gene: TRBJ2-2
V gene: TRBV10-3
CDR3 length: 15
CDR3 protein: CAIRIGQGITGELFF

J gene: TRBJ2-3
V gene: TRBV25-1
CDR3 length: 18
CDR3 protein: CASSEYTSGGPSTDTQYF

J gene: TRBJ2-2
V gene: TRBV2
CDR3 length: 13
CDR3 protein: CASSETMAGELFF

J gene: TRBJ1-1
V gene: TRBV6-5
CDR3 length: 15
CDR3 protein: CASTPGGGGNTEAFF

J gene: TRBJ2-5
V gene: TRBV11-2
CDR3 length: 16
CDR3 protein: CASSLDPPGQGETQYF

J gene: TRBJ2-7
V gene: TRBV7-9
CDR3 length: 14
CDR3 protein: CASSLASTPVEQYF

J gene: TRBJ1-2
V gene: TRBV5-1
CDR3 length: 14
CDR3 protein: CASSLDSAVGGYTF

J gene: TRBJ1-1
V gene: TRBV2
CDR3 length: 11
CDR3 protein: CASSPSGVAFF

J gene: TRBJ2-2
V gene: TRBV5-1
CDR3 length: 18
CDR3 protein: CARSLGLAGGGNTGELFF

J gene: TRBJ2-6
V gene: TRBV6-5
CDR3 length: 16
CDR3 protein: CASSYEGGTGANVLTF

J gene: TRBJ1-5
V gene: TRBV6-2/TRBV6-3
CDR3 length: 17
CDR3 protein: CASSYLDGPYSNQPQHF

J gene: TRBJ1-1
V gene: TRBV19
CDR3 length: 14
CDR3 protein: CASSTDRLNTEAFF

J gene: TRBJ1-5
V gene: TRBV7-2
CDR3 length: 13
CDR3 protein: CASSSDSSQPQHF

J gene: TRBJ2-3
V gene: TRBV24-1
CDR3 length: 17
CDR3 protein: CATPAISSGEDRDTQYF

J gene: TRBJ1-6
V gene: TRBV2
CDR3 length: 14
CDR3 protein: CASSDGVYNSPLHF

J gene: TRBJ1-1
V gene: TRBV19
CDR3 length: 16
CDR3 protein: CASSGGGGLLNTEAFF

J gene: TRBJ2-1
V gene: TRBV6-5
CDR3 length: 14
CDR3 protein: CASRGQGIYNEQFF

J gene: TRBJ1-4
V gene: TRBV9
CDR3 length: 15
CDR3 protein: CASSVNRDGNEKLFF

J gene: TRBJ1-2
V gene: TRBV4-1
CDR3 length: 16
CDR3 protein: CASSPRYTGGNYGYTF

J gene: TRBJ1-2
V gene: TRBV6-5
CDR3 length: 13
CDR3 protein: CASNLDRNYGYTF

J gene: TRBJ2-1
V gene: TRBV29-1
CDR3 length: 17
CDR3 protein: CSVDHGQGYYGYNEQFF

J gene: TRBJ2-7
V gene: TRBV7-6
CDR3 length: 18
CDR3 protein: CASSLVKTERGVSYEQYF

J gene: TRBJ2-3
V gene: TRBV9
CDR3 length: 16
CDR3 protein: CASSVAISGAADTQYF

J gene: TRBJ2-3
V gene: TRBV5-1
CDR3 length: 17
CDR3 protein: CASSRLLVGGNTDTQYF

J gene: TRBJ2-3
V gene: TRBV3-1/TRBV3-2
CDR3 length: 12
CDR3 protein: CASSQSLSTQYF

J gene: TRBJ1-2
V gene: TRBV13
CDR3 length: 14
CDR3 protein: CASSSQGASDGYTF

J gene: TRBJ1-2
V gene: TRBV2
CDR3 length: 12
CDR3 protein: CASSATNYGYTF

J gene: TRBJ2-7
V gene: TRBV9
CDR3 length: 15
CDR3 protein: CASSAKGDRVIEQYF

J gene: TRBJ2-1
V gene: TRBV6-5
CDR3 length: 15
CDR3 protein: CASSPYIGRGNEQFF

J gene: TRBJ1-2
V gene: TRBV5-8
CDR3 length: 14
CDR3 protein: CASSNRGSDYGYTF

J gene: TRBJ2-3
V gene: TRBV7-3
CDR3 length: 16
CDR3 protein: CASSSSGGPGSHTQYF

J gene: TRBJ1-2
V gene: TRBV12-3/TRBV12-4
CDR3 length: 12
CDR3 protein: CASSPGPFGYTF

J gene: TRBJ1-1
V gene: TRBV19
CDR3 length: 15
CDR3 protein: CASSIHEGRNTEAFF

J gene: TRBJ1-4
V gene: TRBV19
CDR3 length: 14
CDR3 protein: CASTTGGSGEKLFF

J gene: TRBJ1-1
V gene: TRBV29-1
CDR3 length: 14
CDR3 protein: CSVASLGRIGEAFF

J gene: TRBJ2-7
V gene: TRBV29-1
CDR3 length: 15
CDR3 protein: CSVEWQDRGPGEQYF